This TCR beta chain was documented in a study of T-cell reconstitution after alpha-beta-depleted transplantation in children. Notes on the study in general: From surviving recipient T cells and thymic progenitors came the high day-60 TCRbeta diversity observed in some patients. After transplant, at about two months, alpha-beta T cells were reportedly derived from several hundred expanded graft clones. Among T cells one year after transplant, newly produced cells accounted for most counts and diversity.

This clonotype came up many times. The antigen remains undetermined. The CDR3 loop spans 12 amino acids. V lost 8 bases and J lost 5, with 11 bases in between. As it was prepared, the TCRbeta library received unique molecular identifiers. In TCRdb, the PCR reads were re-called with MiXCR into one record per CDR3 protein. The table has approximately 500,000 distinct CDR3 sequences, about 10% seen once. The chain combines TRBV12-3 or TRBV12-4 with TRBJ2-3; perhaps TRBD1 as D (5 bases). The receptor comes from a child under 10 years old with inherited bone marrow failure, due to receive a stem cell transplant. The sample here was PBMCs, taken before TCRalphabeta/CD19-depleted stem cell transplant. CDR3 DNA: TGTGCCAGCTCACCTCAGGGAGATACGCAGTATTTT. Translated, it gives CASSPQGDTQYF.